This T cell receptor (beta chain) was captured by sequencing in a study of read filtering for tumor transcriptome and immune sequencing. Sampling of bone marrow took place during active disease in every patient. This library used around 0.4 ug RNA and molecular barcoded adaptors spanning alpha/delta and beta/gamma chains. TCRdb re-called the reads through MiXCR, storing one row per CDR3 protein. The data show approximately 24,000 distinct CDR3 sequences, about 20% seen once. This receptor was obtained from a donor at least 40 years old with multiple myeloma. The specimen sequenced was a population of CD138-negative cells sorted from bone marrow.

The CDR3 spells CASSPGQGAQPQHF. Written as DNA, the CDR3 is TGCGCCAGCAGCCCAGGACAGGGGGCTCAGCCCCAGCATTTT. The rearrangement links TRBV5-1 to TRBJ1-5; TRBD1 matches at 11 bases. In germline, CDR1 is SGHRS, CDR2 YFSETQ. V shed 4 bases, J shed 6 bases, and the junction held 3 bases outside the gene matches. This CDR3 region has 14 residues.